Shown below are 16 T cell receptor beta chains from a single sample sequenced in a study of beta chain features in type 1 diabetes. Every isolated RNA sample was fully reverse transcribed, so sequencing captured expressed TCRB transcripts. Using immunoSEQ multiplex PCR, the repertoire was profiled, and TCRdb retains in-frame clones only, with some absent. The sample shows roughly 500,000 clones, roughly an eighth of them seen only once. Specimen: naive CD4+ T cells from blood. These receptors originate from a woman aged 18-29 years in good health.

V and J are TRBV15 and TRBJ2-1, with D perhaps TRBD2 (6 bases). The germline V gene has CDR1 LNHNV and CDR2 YYDKDF (reference sequence). V lost 3 bases and J lost 0, with 9 bases in between. This CDR3 contains 15 residues. The CDR3 coding sequence is TGTGCCACCAGCAGCGGACTAAGCTCCTACAATGAGCAGTTCTTC. Translation: CATSSGLSSYNEQFF.

This rearrangement joins TRBV25-1 to TRBJ2-1, with D perhaps matching TRBD2 (5 bases). The CDR3 loop spans 13 amino acids. Per germline, CDR1 MGHDK and CDR2 SYGVNS. Between the trimmed V and J ends, which lost 8 bases and 1 base, there was a span of 9 bases. CDR3 sequence: CASGSRSYNEQFF. In DNA, the CDR3 is TGTGCCAGCGGGAGTCGTTCCTACAATGAGCAGTTCTTC.

The J gene is TRBJ2-3, the V gene TRBV11-3; TRBD1 matches at 8 bases. V lost 5 bases and J lost 2; bases outside the gene matches: 6. Germline V lookup: CDR1 SGHNT, CDR2 YENEEA. The CDR3 extends over 15 amino acids. CDR3 protein: CASSPGQGNTDTQYF. CDR3 DNA: TGTGCCAGCAGCCCTGGACAGGGAAACACAGATACGCAGTATTTT.

This chain connects TRBV27 to TRBJ2-1; TRBD1 matches 8 bases. V lost 0 bases and J lost 3; bases outside the gene matches: 4. The CDR3 is 16 residues long. The germline V gene has CDR1 MNHEY and CDR2 SMNVEV (reference sequence). The CDR3 DNA reads as TGTGCCAGCAGTTTATCGTGGGACAGGAGCTACAATGAGCAGTTCTTC. Encoded protein: CASSLSWDRSYNEQFF.

The CDR3 loop reads CASILKVTQYF. The CDR3 DNA reads TGTGCCAGCATCTTGAAAGTGACCCAGTACTTC. The chain carries TRBV2 and TRBJ2-5, with D unresolved. Per germline, CDR1 SNHLY and CDR2 FYNNEI. This CDR3 is built from 11 residues. The V gene lost 7 bases and the J gene lost 7 bases, with 10 bases spanning the gap.

This chain uses TRBV19 with TRBJ1-5, with a weak D call TRBD1 (5 bases). The CDR3 is 16 amino acids. Trimming removed 4 bases from V and 2 bases from J, with 15 bases in between. CDR1 and CDR2 from the germline V gene are LNHDA and SQIVND (reference sequence). The CDR3 bases are TGTGCCAGTAGTACTGGTTTCGACAGAGGCAATCAGCCCCAGCATTTT. This gives the protein CASSTGFDRGNQPQHF.

Note on this clone: Distinct nucleotide sequences in the sample also encode this CDR3. The genes are TRBV30 and TRBJ2-7; perhaps TRBD2 as D (6 bases). Germline-derived CDR1 and CDR2 are GTSNPN and SVGIG (reference sequence). V was clipped by 0 bases and J by 3 bases, with 9 bases between them. The CDR3 consists of 13 residues. The DNA of the CDR3 is TGTGCCTGGAGTGTGGGACTGGGCTACGAGCAGTACTTC. Translation: CAWSVGLGYEQYF.

V gene TRBV29-1 combines with J gene TRBJ2-3, with TRBD2 matching over 9 bases. The CDR3 is made up of 15 amino acids. Looked up from germline, CDR1 is SQVTM and CDR2 is ANQGSEA. The V and J ends lost 3 bases and 1 base, in that order; junction bases with no gene match: 5. The DNA for the CDR3 is TGCAGCGTTGATGGGTCTAGCGGGGGCACAGATACGCAGTATTTT. Amino acid sequence: CSVDGSSGGTDTQYF.

This clone was seen a handful of times. CDR3 region: CASSYQGGEQYF. The CDR3 bases are TGTGCCAGCAGCTATCAGGGAGGCGAGCAGTACTTC. The V gene is TRBV7-2, the J gene TRBJ2-7; possible D gene TRBD2, 6 bases. Germline V CDR1 and CDR2: SGHTA, FQGNSA. CDR3 size: 12 residues. Between the trimmed V and J ends, which lost 4 bases and 6 bases, there was a span of 10 bases. The whole variable domain, filled in from reference TRBV7-2 and TRBJ2-7, reads GAGVSQSPSNKVTEKGKDVELRCDPISGHTALYWYRQSLGQGLEFLIYFQGNSAPDKSGLPSDRFSAERTGGSVSTLTIQRTQQEDSAVYLCASSYQGGEQYFGPGTRLTVT.

The chain joins TRBV7-9 to TRBJ1-5; 9 bases align to TRBD1. CDR1 and CDR2 from the germline V gene are SEHNR and FQNEAQ (reference sequence). The CDR3 is 15 residues long. V lost 5 bases to trimming and J lost 4 bases; unmatched junction nucleotides: 6. CDR3 loop: CASSKGTGLNQPQHF. CDR3 nucleotides: TGTGCCAGCAGCAAAGGGACAGGGCTTAATCAGCCCCAGCATTTT.

The chain employs TRBV7-2 and TRBJ2-7, with 8 bases aligning to TRBD2. J lost 3 bases, V lost 1 base, and 5 bases had no gene match. The CDR3 runs 15 residues. Germline V CDR1 and CDR2: SGHTA, FQGNSA. The CDR3 coding sequence is TGTGCCAGCAGCTTAGATGGGACTAGTGACTACGAGCAGTACTTC. Protein product: CASSLDGTSDYEQYF.

J is TRBJ1-5 and V is TRBV30; 7 bases are a match to TRBD1. J gave up 3 bases and V 4 bases, and 6 bases lay outside the gene matches. Germline V gene sequence: CDR1 GTSNPN, CDR2 SVGIG (reference sequence). CDR3 length: 14 amino acids. In DNA, the CDR3 is TGTGCCTGGAATAAGGGGGCCTTCAATCAGCCCCAGCATTTT. Amino acid sequence: CAWNKGAFNQPQHF.

This sequence joins TRBV18 and TRBJ1-1; the D gene is possibly TRBD1 (6 bases). Germline-derived CDR1 and CDR2 are KGHSH and LQKENI. The CDR3 sequence is 15 residues long. V lost 6 bases and J 1 base, leaving 15 bases between the germline ends. CDR3 DNA sequence: TGTGCCAGCTCCTCACAGGGTTTGGAGAACACTGAAGCTTTCTTT. Residues: CASSSQGLENTEAFF.

J is TRBJ2-3 and V is TRBV7-6; D uncertain. Germline values: CDR1 SGHVS, CDR2 FNYEAQ. Trimming shortened V by 5 bases and J by 3 bases, and 12 bases separated the two germline ends. The CDR3 is 14 amino acids. As DNA, the CDR3 is TGTGCCAGCAGCGCAAGGCCGCTAACAGATACGCAGTATTTT. Translated: CASSARPLTDTQYF. The variable domain in full, with the rest retrieved from reference TRBV7-6 and TRBJ2-3, is GAGVSQSPRYKVTKRGQDVALRCDPISGHVSLYWYRQALGQGPEFLTYFNYEAQQDKSGLPNDRFSAERPEGSISTLTIQRTEQRDSAMYRCASSARPLTDTQYFGPGTRLTVL.

In its sample, this clone was seen a few times. The V call is TRBV4-2, the J call TRBJ2-1, with TRBD2 as a possible D gene (5 bases). Trimming shortened V by 3 bases and J by 6 bases, and 12 bases separated the two germline ends. There are 14 residues in the CDR3. Germline V CDR1 and CDR2: LGHNA, YNFKEQ. CDR3 protein: CASSQERGSNEQFF. In nucleotides, the CDR3 is TGTGCCAGCAGCCAGGAACGGGGAAGCAATGAGCAGTTCTTC.

The chain carries TRBV7-2 and TRBJ2-1; no reliable D call. The V gene lost 1 base and the J gene lost 10 bases, with 5 bases spanning the gap. There are 11 residues in the CDR3. Germline assignment: CDR1 SGHTA and CDR2 FQGNSA. This chain's CDR3 is CASSLVWEQFF. The CDR3 nucleotides are TGTGCCAGCAGCTTAGTGTGGGAGCAGTTCTTC. Filled out from reference TRBV7-2 and TRBJ2-1, the complete variable domain reads GAGVSQSPSNKVTEKGKDVELRCDPISGHTALYWYRQSLGQGLEFLIYFQGNSAPDKSGLPSDRFSAERTGGSVSTLTIQRTQQEDSAVYLCASSLVWEQFFGPGTRLTVL.